These T cell receptor beta chains were read from a single sample in a study of blood T cells in healthy people across ages. TCRdb re-derived calls from the 5' RACE reads in MiXCR, one entry per CDR3 protein. Among 800,000 or so distinct CDR3 sequences listed, 46% were seen once. Material: blood. These receptors were obtained from a man older than 75 in good health. CDR3s include the opening cysteine and the closing phenylalanine or tryptophan. The D gene is left open where the match is weak. Not every row has a clone size; where given, it reads once, few, many or a size class.

>few|NA|TRBJ2-1|TRBV29-1|13
TGCAGCGGTGGGGGAACATCCTACAATGAGCAGTTCTTC
CSGGGTSYNEQFF
>NA|TRBD2|TRBJ2-5|TRBV20-1|12
TGCAGTGCTGTGGGACTAGCAGAGACCCAGTACTTC
CSAVGLAETQYF
>NA|NA|TRBJ2-6|TRBV5-6|16
TGTGCCAGCACTCAGGACTCCTACTCTGGGGCCAACGTCCTGACTTTC
CASTQDSYSGANVLTF
>NA|NA|TRBJ1-2|TRBV2|13
TGTGCCAGCAGTGGAGGGGTTTGGAATGGCTACACCTTC
CASSGGVWNGYTF
>NA|NA|TRBJ2-3|TRBV29-1|12
TGCAGCGTCACGGACGGCACAGATACGCAGTATTTT
CSVTDGTDTQYF
>few|NA|TRBJ2-3|TRBV28|16
TGTGCCAGCAGTATTAACGGGAGACTCGTCCGGGATACGCAGTATTTT
CASSINGRLVRDTQYF
>few|NA|TRBJ2-5|TRBV12-3/TRBV12-4|14
TGTGCCAGCAGTTTTGTCCCAGCCCAAGAGACCCAGTACTTC
CASSFVPAQETQYF
>NA|TRBD2|TRBJ2-7|TRBV25-1|15
TGTGCCAGCACCAAGACTAGCGGGGGGAGATACGAGCAGTACTTC
CASTKTSGGRYEQYF
>NA|NA|TRBJ1-3|TRBV6-5|15
TGTGCCAGCAGTTACGGTCGCAGCTCTGGAAACACCATATATTTT
CASSYGRSSGNTIYF
>NA|TRBD2|TRBJ2-3|TRBV10-3|15
TGTGCCAGTCACTGGTTAGCGGGGAGAGCAGATACGCAGTATTTT
CASHWLAGRADTQYF
>few|NA|TRBJ1-6|TRBV7-6|14
TGTGCCAGCAGCGGGGACAACGATAATTCACCCCTCCACTTT
CASSGDNDNSPLHF
>few|TRBD2|TRBJ2-1|TRBV20-1|14
TGCAGGGCGGAGCGGGAGGGAGAGAATGATGAGCAGTTCTTC
CRAEREGENDEQFF
>NA|TRBD1|TRBJ2-3|TRBV12-3/TRBV12-4|14
TGTGCCAGCATGACGGGACAGGGCACAGATACGCAGTATTTT
CASMTGQGTDTQYF
>NA|TRBD1|TRBJ1-4|TRBV20-1|15
TGCAGTGCTACCACCGACAGGGATGGAACTGAAAAACTGTTTTTT
CSATTDRDGTEKLFF
>NA|NA|TRBJ2-7|TRBV12-3/TRBV12-4|13
TGTGCCAGCAGTACCCAGGGTACGGCCGAGCAGTACTTC
CASSTQGTAEQYF
>few|NA|TRBJ2-3|TRBV6-2/TRBV6-3|18
TGTGCCAGCAGTTACTCGAATGGAGCAGGGACTAGCACAGATACGCAGTATTTT
CASSYSNGAGTSTDTQYF
>NA|NA|TRBJ1-2|TRBV10-3|13
TGTGCCATCAGTTACCCGGAGGGCTATGGCTACACCTTC
CAISYPEGYGYTF
>many|TRBD2|TRBJ2-1|TRBV7-2|13
TGTGCCATCCGGACTAGCGGCACTAATGAGCAGTTCTTC
CAIRTSGTNEQFF
>NA|TRBD2|TRBJ2-1|TRBV12-3/TRBV12-4|18
TGTGCCAGCAGCCTGACTAGCGGGAGGTGGGCTGGGGGCAATGAGCAGTTCTTC
CASSLTSGRWAGGNEQFF
>NA|TRBD1|TRBJ2-4|TRBV5-1|13
TGCGCCAGCAGCTTGGAGGACAGGGGGCTCCAGTACTTC
CASSLEDRGLQYF
>medium-sized|NA|TRBJ2-1|TRBV24-1|11
TGTGCCACCAGTGACGGGGATGAGCAGTTCTTC
CATSDGDEQFF
>NA|NA|TRBJ1-5|TRBV7-2|17
TGTGCCAGCAGCTTAGGCTCGACGGGATTTGACAATCAGCCCCAGCATTTT
CASSLGSTGFDNQPQHF
>NA|TRBD1|TRBJ1-1|TRBV29-1|13
TGCAGCGTTACCCGACAGGGAGGCACTGAAGCTTTCTTT
CSVTRQGGTEAFF
>few|TRBD2|TRBJ2-1|TRBV9|15
TGTGCCAGCAGTCTTAGCGGGCAAATAGACAATGAGCAGTTCTTC
CASSLSGQIDNEQFF
>few|NA|TRBJ1-4|TRBV4-3|17
TGCGCCAGCAGCCAAGATCCCCCTGGAGGGTCAACTGAAAAACTGTTTTTT
CASSQDPPGGSTEKLFF
>NA|TRBD2|TRBJ2-3|TRBV5-1|19
TGCGCCAGCAGCGCAGCCCTAATTACTAGCGGGTCAGGCACAGATACGCAGTATTTT
CASSAALITSGSGTDTQYF
>NA|NA|TRBJ2-3|TRBV7-2|13
TGTGCCAGCAATCCACTGGCGGCAGATACGCAGTATTTT
CASNPLAADTQYF